These 28 T cell receptor beta chains originate from one sample sequenced in a study of blood T cell repertoires in COVID-19. Sequenced by immunoSEQ multiplex PCR; TCRdb stores in-frame clones only, minus some. The data show under 200,000 clones, 83% seen once. Sample: peripheral blood. The receptors derive from a middle-aged woman with acute or convalescent COVID-19.

The V call is TRBV28, the J call TRBJ1-2; D may be TRBD1 (6 bases). The CDR3 spans 16 residues. V lost 3 bases and J lost 6, with 20 bases in between. The germline V gene has CDR1 MDHEN and CDR2 SYDVKM. The CDR3 loop is CASSFAQGREWDGYTF. The CDR3 nucleotides are TGTGCCAGCAGTTTTGCGCAGGGGAGGGAGTGGGATGGCTACACCTTC.

The CDR3, as DNA: TGTGCCAGCAGCCTACAGGGTGAGACTGGAAACACCATATATTTT. Translating it yields CASSLQGETGNTIYF. The V call is TRBV7-6, the J call TRBJ1-3; perhaps TRBD1 as D (6 bases). This CDR3 spans 15 amino acids. The ends were cut back, 5 bases at V and 2 bases at J, with 13 bases in the middle. Germline assignment: CDR1 SGHVS and CDR2 FNYEAQ.

V gene TRBV5-1 combines with J gene TRBJ1-1, with D unclear. Germline values: CDR1 SGHRS, CDR2 YFSETQ. V lost 2 bases, J lost 3 bases, and 14 bases lay in between. This CDR3 has 15 amino acids. CDR3: CASSFTSAGYTEAFF. The CDR3 nucleotides are TGCGCCAGCAGCTTTACCTCCGCGGGGTACACTGAAGCTTTCTTT.

V usage is TRBV5-1 and J usage is TRBJ1-1; D may be TRBD1 (6 bases). Trimming removed 5 bases at V and 3 bases at J, with 20 bases between. The CDR3 is 16 amino acids. Germline-derived CDR1 and CDR2 are SGHRS and YFSETQ. The CDR3: CASRLLGGAQDTEAFF. The CDR3 DNA reads as TGCGCCAGCAGACTTTTGGGGGGGGCGCAGGACACTGAAGCTTTCTTT.

The chain has TRBV9 and TRBJ1-1; TRBD1 aligns across 8 bases. The CDR3 has 14 residues. J was trimmed by 5 bases and V by 3 bases; bases with no gene match: 6. The V gene's germline CDR1 is SGDLS and CDR2 YYNGEE. In nucleotides, the CDR3 is TGTGCCAGCAGCGCTTTACAGGGGGGGACTGAAGCTTTCTTT. Its protein product is CASSALQGGTEAFF. Using reference TRBV9 and TRBJ1-1 for the parts outside the CDR3, the full variable domain is DSGVTQTPKHLITATGQRVTLRCSPRSGDLSVYWYQQSLDQGLQFLIQYYNGEERAKGNILERFSAQQFPDLHSELNLSSLELGDSALYFCASSALQGGTEAFFGQGTRLTVV.

This clone occurred once. The rearrangement links TRBV3-1 (or the pseudogene TRBV3-2) to TRBJ1-2; the match to TRBD1 covers 11 bases. CDR3 length: 14 amino acids. CDR1 is LGHDT, CDR2 YNNKEL, per germline (reference sequence). Trimming cost V 4 bases and J 8 bases; bases outside gene matches: 6. The CDR3 here is CASSLGQGARGYTF. DNA for the CDR3: TGTGCCAGCAGCCTCGGACAGGGGGCACGGGGCTACACCTTC.

The chain uses TRBV27 and TRBJ2-3; 12 bases match TRBD2. Trimming cost V 4 bases and J 5 bases; bases outside gene matches: 19. CDR3 length: 20 amino acids. Germline lookup yields CDR1 MNHEY and CDR2 SMNVEV (reference sequence). In DNA form, the CDR3 reads TGTGCCAGCAGTTCCCTAGGACTAGCGGGACGCCTAAGGAGGATAGATACGCAGTATTTT. Encoded protein: CASSSLGLAGRLRRIDTQYF.

V gene TRBV10-3 combines with J gene TRBJ1-1; perhaps TRBD1 as D (6 bases). Germline V gives CDR1 ENHRY, CDR2 SYGVKD. Deletions cut 2 bases from V and 5 bases from J, with 12 bases between. This CDR3 has 14 amino acids. The CDR3 DNA follows: TGTGCCATCAGTGAGGGGAGGGGGGAGACTGAAGCTTTCTTT. Its translation: CAISEGRGETEAFF.

The chain is built from TRBV5-1 and TRBJ1-1; D gene unclear. The CDR3 is 16 residues long. Per the germline V gene, CDR1 is SGHRS and CDR2 is YFSETQ. With 4 bases removed from V and 5 bases from J, the gap between germline ends came to 21 bases. The chain's CDR3 is CASSRGSGDPLTEAFF. The DNA of the CDR3 is TGCGCCAGCAGCCGCGGGTCGGGTGATCCCCTAACTGAAGCTTTCTTT.

The chain combines TRBV18 with TRBJ1-1, with D hard to call. Between the trimmed V and J ends, which lost 2 bases and 4 bases, there was a span of 5 bases. The CDR3 is 12 amino acids. Germline lookup yields CDR1 KGHSH and CDR2 LQKENI. DNA of the CDR3: TGTGCCAGCTCACCAGCGTCCACTGAAGCTTTCTTT. This gives the protein CASSPASTEAFF.

The CDR3 DNA is TGTGCCACCAGTGCTGCGCCAAACACCGGGGAGCTGTTTTTT. Translated, it gives CATSAAPNTGELFF. The V call is TRBV24-1, the J call TRBJ2-2; unclear D gene. The CDR3 is 14 amino acids. V was trimmed by 5 bases and J by 2 bases, leaving 8 bases between them. The germline V gene encodes CDR1 KGHDR and CDR2 SFDVKD.

The chain combines TRBV3-1 (or the pseudogene TRBV3-2) with TRBJ1-3; 9 nucleotides line up with TRBD1. V was pared by 4 bases and J by 7 bases, with 8 bases of the junction left unmatched. The CDR3 length is 15 residues. Germline CDR1 and CDR2: LGHDT and YNNKEL (reference sequence). CDR3 DNA sequence: TGTGCCAGCAGCCCGGGACAGGGAGTGGGGAACACCATATATTTT. It codes for CASSPGQGVGNTIYF.

This chain connects TRBV7-8 to TRBJ2-5, with 13 bases fitting TRBD2. This CDR3 has 16 residues. The V and J ends lost 5 bases and 1 base, in that order; junction bases with no gene match: 4. Germline lookup yields CDR1 SGHVS and CDR2 FQNEAQ. The CDR3 DNA reads TGTGCCAGCAGCCGCGGACTAGCGGGAGCCCAAGAGACCCAGTACTTC. Translated: CASSRGLAGAQETQYF.

This clone was observed a handful of times. This sequence joins TRBV30 and TRBJ1-6; D gene ambiguous. Germline V CDR1 and CDR2: GTSNPN, SVGIG (reference sequence). There are 15 residues in the CDR3. V shed 3 bases and J shed 2 bases, with 11 bases lying between them. For the CDR3, the DNA is TGTGCCTGGAGAAACCTCGACACCTATAATTCACCCCTCCACTTT. It codes for CAWRNLDTYNSPLHF.

The count of this clone is one. The chain carries TRBV2 and TRBJ2-3; D gene uncertain. Germline CDR1 reads SNHLY; CDR2 reads FYNNEI. V was trimmed by 4 bases and J by 2 bases, leaving 13 bases between them. The CDR3 has 15 amino acids. Here the CDR3 reads CASSAIPGFTDTQYF. In nucleotides, the CDR3 is TGTGCCAGCAGTGCAATCCCCGGGTTCACAGATACGCAGTATTTT.

This chain joins TRBV5-1 and TRBJ2-1; 10 bases line up with TRBD2. After removal of 2 bases from V and 7 bases from J, the junction contained 6 bases not matched to a gene. CDR3 length: 15 amino acids. The germline CDR1 and CDR2 sequences are SGHRS and YFSETQ. CDR3 region: CASSFGTSAPNEQFF. CDR3 nucleotide sequence: TGCGCCAGCAGCTTCGGGACTAGCGCCCCGAATGAGCAGTTCTTC.

The rearrangement uses TRBV7-2 and TRBJ1-4, with D perhaps TRBD1 (5 bases). CDR1 SGHTA and CDR2 FQGNSA come from the germline V gene. Trimming pared 4 bases from V and 11 bases from J, leaving 20 bases between. This CDR3 is 15 amino acids long. CDR3 sequence (DNA): TGTGCCAGCAGCTCTTCCATAGACGGGACTCGCAAACTGTTTTTT. Its translation: CASSSSIDGTRKLFF.

This clone was seen ten or more times. This chain connects TRBV28 to TRBJ2-7, with 7 bases fitting TRBD2. The germline V gene has CDR1 MDHEN and CDR2 SYDVKM. The CDR3 length is 18 residues. Trimming at V came to 3 bases and at J to 0 bases, leaving 14 bases not matched to a gene. The CDR3 bases are TGTGCCAGCAGTTTCCCCTCCGCCCTAGCGGACTTCTCCTACGAGCAGTACTTC. Protein: CASSFPSALADFSYEQYF.

V and J are TRBV30 and TRBJ1-1, with 10 bases aligning to TRBD1. Germline V gives CDR1 GTSNPN, CDR2 SVGIG (reference sequence). Trimming took 7 bases from V and 7 from J; bases not matched to a gene: 6. CDR3 length: 12 residues. The CDR3 DNA follows: TGTGCCTCCATAGACAGGGGGCTTGAAGCTTTCTTT. Translation gives CASIDRGLEAFF.

The gene calls are TRBV4-1 and TRBJ2-3; maybe TRBD2 (7 bases). The V and J ends lost 4 bases and 1 base respectively, with 12 bases between them. Germline V gene sequence: CDR1 MGHRA, CDR2 YSYEKL. This CDR3 contains 15 residues. The CDR3 sequence is CASSPGGPRTDTQYF. The DNA of the CDR3 is TGCGCCAGCAGCCCCGGGGGGCCACGCACAGATACGCAGTATTTT.

CDR3 region: CASSYRGDDSPLHF. DNA of the CDR3: TGTGCCAGCAGTTACCGGGGTGATGATTCACCCCTCCACTTT. The J gene is TRBJ1-6, the V gene TRBV6-5; no definite D call. This CDR3 has 14 residues. CDR1 and CDR2 from the germline V gene are MNHEY and SVGAGI. Trimming left V 2 bases short and J 8 bases short, with 10 bases between.

The chain employs TRBV29-1 and TRBJ2-7; tentative D call: TRBD1 (5 bases). CDR3 length: 12 amino acids. Germline V gene data show CDR1 as SQVTM and CDR2 as ANQGSEA. Trimming shortened V by 4 bases and J by 3 bases, and 10 bases separated the two germline ends. Written as DNA, the CDR3 is TGCAGCGTTGGCAGGGATGTCTACGAGCAGTACTTC. This gives the protein CSVGRDVYEQYF.

The genes are TRBV10-2 and TRBJ1-5, with D perhaps matching TRBD1 (5 bases). This CDR3 comprises 15 residues. Trimming took 1 base from V and 1 from J, leaving 8 bases between them. The germline V gene encodes CDR1 WSHSY and CDR2 SAAADI. In DNA form, the CDR3 reads TGCGCCAGCAGTGAGTGGGGGGGAAGCAATCAGCCCCAGCATTTT. It yields the protein CASSEWGGSNQPQHF.

The chain links TRBV18 to TRBJ2-7, with a possible D match to TRBD2 (5 bases). Germline CDR1 and CDR2: KGHSH and LQKENI. The ends were cut back, 0 bases at V and 1 base at J, with 10 bases in the middle. The CDR3 spans 15 residues. The CDR3, as DNA: TGTGCCAGCTCACCACCGCATGGCGGGTCCTACGAGCAGTACTTC. Its protein product is CASSPPHGGSYEQYF.

The chain is built from TRBV9 and TRBJ1-1; D not resolved. The CDR3 consists of 13 residues. V lost 3 bases, J lost 1 base, and 7 bases lay in between. CDR1 is SGDLS, CDR2 YYNGEE, per germline. DNA for the CDR3: TGTGCCAGCAGCGCATTCCAGAACACTGAAGCTTTCTTT. Its translation is CASSAFQNTEAFF.

This clone has just a few counts. The chain has TRBV27 and TRBJ1-2; 8 bases fit TRBD1. The V and J ends lost 2 bases and 6 bases, in that order; junction bases with no gene match: 2. Germline V CDR1 and CDR2: MNHEY, SMNVEV (reference sequence). CDR3 size: 13 residues. CDR3 bases: TGTGCCAGCAGTTTACAGGGGGCGGATGGCTACACCTTC. This sequence encodes CASSLQGADGYTF.

The chain employs TRBV2 and TRBJ2-7, with 10 bases fitting TRBD1. The V gene's germline CDR1 is SNHLY and CDR2 FYNNEI. There are 13 residues in the CDR3. The V and J ends lost 7 bases and 4 bases, in that order; junction bases with no gene match: 4. The CDR3 reads CASNRDRGYEQYF. CDR3 in DNA: TGTGCCAGCAACCGGGACAGGGGATACGAGCAGTACTTC.

The chain recombines TRBV7-3 with TRBJ1-1; 7 nucleotides match TRBD1. From germline, CDR1 is SGHTA and CDR2 FQGTGA. V lost 5 bases and J lost 1; bases outside the gene matches: 4. The CDR3 runs to 14 residues. As DNA, the CDR3 is TGTGCCAGCAGCGAGGGACAGAGGAACACTGAAGCTTTCTTT. Translating it yields CASSEGQRNTEAFF.